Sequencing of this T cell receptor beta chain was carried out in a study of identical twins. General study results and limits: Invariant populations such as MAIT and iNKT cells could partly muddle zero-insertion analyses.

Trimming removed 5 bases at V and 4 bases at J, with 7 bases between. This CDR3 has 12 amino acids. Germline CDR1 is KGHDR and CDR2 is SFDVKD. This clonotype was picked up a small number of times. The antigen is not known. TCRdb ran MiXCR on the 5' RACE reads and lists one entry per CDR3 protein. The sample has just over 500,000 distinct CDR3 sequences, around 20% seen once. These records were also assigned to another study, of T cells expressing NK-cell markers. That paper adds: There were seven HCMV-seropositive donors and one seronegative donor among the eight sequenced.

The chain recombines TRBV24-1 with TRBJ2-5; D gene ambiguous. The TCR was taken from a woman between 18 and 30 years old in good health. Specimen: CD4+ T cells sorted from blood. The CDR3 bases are TGTGCCACCAGTGGACGCGGAGAGACCCAGTACTTC. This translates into CATSGRGETQYF.